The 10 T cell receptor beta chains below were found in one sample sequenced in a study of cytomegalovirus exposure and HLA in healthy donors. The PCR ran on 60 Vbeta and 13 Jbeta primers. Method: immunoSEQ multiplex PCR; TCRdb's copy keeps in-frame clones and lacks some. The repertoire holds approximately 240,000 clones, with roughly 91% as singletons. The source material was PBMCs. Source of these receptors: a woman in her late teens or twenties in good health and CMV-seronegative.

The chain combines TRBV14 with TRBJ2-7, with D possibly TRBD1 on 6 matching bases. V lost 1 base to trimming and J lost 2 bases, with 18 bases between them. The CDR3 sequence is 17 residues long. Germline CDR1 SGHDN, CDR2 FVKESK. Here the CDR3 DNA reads TGTGCCAGCAGCCAAGGCACAGGGAGTCCCTTAGCCTACGAGCAGTACTTC. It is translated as CASSQGTGSPLAYEQYF.

Written as DNA, the CDR3 is TGTGCCAGCAGCTTTGGTGAGAGCCTACGTAGACTCAAACTAGCCAAAAACATTCAGTACTTC. Translation gives CASSFGESLRRLKLAKNIQYF. This chain connects TRBV12-1 to TRBJ2-4; the table's D call of TRBD2 was not tested on the DNA. TRBV12-1 is a pseudogene. The CDR3 is 21 amino acids.

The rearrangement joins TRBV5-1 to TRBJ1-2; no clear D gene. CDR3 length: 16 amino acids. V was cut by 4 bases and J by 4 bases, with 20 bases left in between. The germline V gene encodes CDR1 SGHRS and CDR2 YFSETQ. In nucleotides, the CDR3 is TGCGCCAGCAGCCTCGATTACCCAACCCTACTCTATGGCTACACCTTC. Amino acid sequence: CASSLDYPTLLYGYTF. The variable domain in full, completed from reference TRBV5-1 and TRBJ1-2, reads KAGVTQTPRYLIKTRGQQVTLSCSPISGHRSVSWYQQTPGQGLQFLFEYFSETQRNKGNFPGRFSGRQFSNSRSEMNVSTLELGDSALYLCASSLDYPTLLYGYTFGSGTRLTVV.

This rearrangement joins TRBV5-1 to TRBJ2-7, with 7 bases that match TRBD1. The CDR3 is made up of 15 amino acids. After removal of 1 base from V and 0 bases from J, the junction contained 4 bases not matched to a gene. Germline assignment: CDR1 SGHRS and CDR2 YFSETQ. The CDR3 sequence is CASSLWTGSSYEQYF. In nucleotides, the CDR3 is TGCGCCAGCAGCTTGTGGACAGGTAGCTCCTACGAGCAGTACTTC.

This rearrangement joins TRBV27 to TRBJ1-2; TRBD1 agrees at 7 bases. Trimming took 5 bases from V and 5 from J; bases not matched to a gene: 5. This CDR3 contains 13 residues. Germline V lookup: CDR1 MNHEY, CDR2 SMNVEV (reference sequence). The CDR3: CASSAGTVYGYTF. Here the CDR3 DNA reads TGTGCCAGCAGTGCCGGGACAGTATATGGCTACACCTTC.

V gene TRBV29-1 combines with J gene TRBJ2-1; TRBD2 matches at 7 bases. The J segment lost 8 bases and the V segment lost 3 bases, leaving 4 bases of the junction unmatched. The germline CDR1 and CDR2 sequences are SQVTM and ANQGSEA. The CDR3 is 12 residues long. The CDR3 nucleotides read TGCAGCGTTGACGGGGGGATCTATGAGCAGTTCTTC. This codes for CSVDGGIYEQFF.

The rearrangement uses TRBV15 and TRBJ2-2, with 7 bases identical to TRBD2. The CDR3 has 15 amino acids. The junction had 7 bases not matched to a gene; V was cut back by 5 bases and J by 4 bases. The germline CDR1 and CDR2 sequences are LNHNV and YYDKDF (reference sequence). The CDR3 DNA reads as TGTGCCACCAGCTGGGGAGGGCCGGGCACCGGGGAGCTGTTTTTT. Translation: CATSWGGPGTGELFF.

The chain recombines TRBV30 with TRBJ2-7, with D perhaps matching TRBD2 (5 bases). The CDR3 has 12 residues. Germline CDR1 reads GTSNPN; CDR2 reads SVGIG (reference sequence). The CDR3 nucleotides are TGTGGAGGCGCGGGTAGCTCCTACGAGCAGTACTTC. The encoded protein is CGGAGSSYEQYF.

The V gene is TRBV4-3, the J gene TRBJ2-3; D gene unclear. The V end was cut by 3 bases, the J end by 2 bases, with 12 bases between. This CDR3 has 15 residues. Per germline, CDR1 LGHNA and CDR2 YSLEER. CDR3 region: CASSHTIPPTDTQYF. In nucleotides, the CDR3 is TGCGCCAGCAGCCATACAATTCCCCCCACAGATACGCAGTATTTT.

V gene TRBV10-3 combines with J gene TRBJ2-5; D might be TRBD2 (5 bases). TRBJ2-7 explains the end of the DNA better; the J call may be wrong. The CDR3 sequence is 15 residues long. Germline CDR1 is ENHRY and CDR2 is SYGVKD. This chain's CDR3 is CANPKYTRPSYEQYF. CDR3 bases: TGTGCCAACCCCAAATACACTAGACCCTCCTACGAGCAGTACTTC.